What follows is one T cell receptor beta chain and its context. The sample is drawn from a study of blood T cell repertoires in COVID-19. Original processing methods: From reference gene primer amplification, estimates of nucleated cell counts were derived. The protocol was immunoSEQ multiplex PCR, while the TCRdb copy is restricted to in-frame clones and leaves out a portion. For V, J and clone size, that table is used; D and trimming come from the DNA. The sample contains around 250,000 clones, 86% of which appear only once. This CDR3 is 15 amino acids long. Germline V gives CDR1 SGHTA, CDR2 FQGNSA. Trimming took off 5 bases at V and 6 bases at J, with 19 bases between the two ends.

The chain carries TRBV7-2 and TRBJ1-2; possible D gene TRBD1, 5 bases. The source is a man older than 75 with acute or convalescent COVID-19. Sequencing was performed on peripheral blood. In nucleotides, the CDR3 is TGTGCCAGCAGCCTAGAAAGGAGGGGCAGGGATGGCTACACCTTC. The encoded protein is CASSLERRGRDGYTF. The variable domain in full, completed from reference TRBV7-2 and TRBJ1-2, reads GAGVSQSPSNKVTEKGKDVELRCDPISGHTALYWYRQSLGQGLEFLIYFQGNSAPDKSGLPSDRFSAERTGGSVSTLTIQRTQQEDSAVYLCASSLERRGRDGYTFGSGTRLTVV.